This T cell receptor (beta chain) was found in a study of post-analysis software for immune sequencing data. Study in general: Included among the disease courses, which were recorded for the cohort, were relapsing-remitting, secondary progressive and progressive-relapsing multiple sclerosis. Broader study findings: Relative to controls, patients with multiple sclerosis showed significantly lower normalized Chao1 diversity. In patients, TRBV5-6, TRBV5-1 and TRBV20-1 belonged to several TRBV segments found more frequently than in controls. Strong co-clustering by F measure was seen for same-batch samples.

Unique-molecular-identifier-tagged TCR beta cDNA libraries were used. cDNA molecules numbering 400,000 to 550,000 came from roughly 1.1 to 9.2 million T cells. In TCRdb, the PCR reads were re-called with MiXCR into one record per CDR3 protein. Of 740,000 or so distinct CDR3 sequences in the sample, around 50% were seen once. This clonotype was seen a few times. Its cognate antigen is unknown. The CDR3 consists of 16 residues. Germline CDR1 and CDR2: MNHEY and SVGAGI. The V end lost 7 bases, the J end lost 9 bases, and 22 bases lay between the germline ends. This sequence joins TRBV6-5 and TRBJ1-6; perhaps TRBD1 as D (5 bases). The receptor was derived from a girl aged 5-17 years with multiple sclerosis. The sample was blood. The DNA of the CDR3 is TGTGCCAGCACCAACGGGGCAATGGGGCGGTTTTCACCCCTCCACTTT. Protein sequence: CASTNGAMGRFSPLHF.